Listed below are T cell receptor beta chains from one sample, sequenced in a study of cytomegalovirus exposure and HLA in healthy donors. Produced via immunoSEQ multiplex PCR; TCRdb's table is partial and in-frame only. This repertoire shows 100,000 to 150,000 clones, 88% found once; its top ten account for 1.5% to 2%. Sequencing input: PBMCs. All receptors come from a man between 18 and 29 years old in good health and CMV-seronegative. The CDR3 runs from the conserved cysteine through the conserved F or W. The D gene is left open where the match is weak. Expanded clones are given a class, and other clones once, few, many or no size at all.

j_call | clone_size | d_call | v_call | cdr3_nt | cdr3_aa
TRBJ2-7 | . | . | TRBV18 | TGTGCCAGCTCACGGACAGCTGACTACGAGCAGTACTTC | CASSRTADYEQYF
TRBJ1-1 | . | . | TRBV10-1 | TGCGCCAGCAGTGAGAGTGTGCCTCCGCGGGCCGATGAAGCTTTCTTT | CASSESVPPRADEAFF
TRBJ1-5 | . | TRBD1 | TRBV19 | TGTGCCAGTAGTTCTTGGGGACAGGGAGAGCAGCCCCAGCATTTT | CASSSWGQGEQPQHF
TRBJ2-3 | . | TRBD2 | TRBV11-2 | TGTGCCAGCAGCTCGCGACTAGCGGGCACAGATACGCAGTATTTT | CASSSRLAGTDTQYF
TRBJ1-2 | . | . | TRBV2 | TGTGCCAGCAGTCGGAGAGGGTCGGACTATGGCTACACCTTC | CASSRRGSDYGYTF
TRBJ1-3 | . | . | TRBV5-6 | TGTGCCAGCAGTCCTAGCGGCTATGCTGGAAACACCATATATTTT | CASSPSGYAGNTIYF
TRBJ2-1 | . | TRBD1 | TRBV2 | TGTGCCAGCAAAACCGGGACAGGGGGACTTAGAGGGAATGAGCAGTTCTTC | CASKTGTGGLRGNEQFF
TRBJ2-3 | . | TRBD2 | TRBV28 | TGTGCCAGCAGTTTTGCCTTGCCTAGCGGGAACACAGATACGCAGTATTTT | CASSFALPSGNTDTQYF
TRBJ1-2 | once | . | TRBV7-9 | TGTGCCAGCAGCTTAGGTGGGGGGTACGGCTATGGCTACACCTTC | CASSLGGGYGYGYTF
TRBJ2-7 | . | TRBD2 | TRBV6-5 | TGTGCCAGCAGACAGACTAGCGGGAGCTACGAGCAGTACTTC | CASRQTSGSYEQYF
TRBJ1-3 | . | TRBD1 | TRBV30 | TGTGCCATAGGGACAGGGCCAGGAAACACCATATATTTT | CAIGTGPGNTIYF
TRBJ2-7 | . | TRBD2 | TRBV27 | TGTGCCAGCAGTTCGACTAGCGGGAGGGTGTACGAGCAGTACTTC | CASSSTSGRVYEQYF
TRBJ2-1 | . | TRBD2 | TRBV5-4 | TGTGCCAGCAGCGTGGGACTAGCGGGAGATGCTGGCAATGAGCAGTTCTTC | CASSVGLAGDAGNEQFF
TRBJ1-2 | . | . | TRBV28 | TGTGCCAGCAGTCGCGAGAGTACAGGATCAAACTATGGCTACACCTTC | CASSRESTGSNYGYTF
TRBJ1-1 | . | TRBD1 | TRBV18 | TGTGCCAGCTCACCTGGAGACAGGGGCGGTATGACTGAAGCTTTCTTT | CASSPGDRGGMTEAFF
TRBJ2-2 | . | TRBD1 | TRBV6-5 | TGTGCCAGCAGCCCAAGACAGGGACGCGGGGAGCTGTTTTTT | CASSPRQGRGELFF